The 17 T cell receptor beta chains listed next were all sequenced from one sample in a study of T cells after yellow fever vaccination. TCRdb analysed the 5' RACE reads with MiXCR anew, one entry per CDR3 protein. The sample contains 300,000 to 400,000 distinct CDR3 sequences, 6.2% of which appear only once. The source was PBMCs, collected 5 days after the yellow fever booster vaccination. The receptor set was obtained from a man between 25 and 39 years old who received the YFV17D yellow fever vaccine.

The CDR3 coding sequence is TGTGCCAGCGGAAACAGGAATTCACCCCTCCACTTT. It yields the protein CASGNRNSPLHF. This sequence joins TRBV3-1 and TRBJ1-6; tentatively, D is TRBD1 (5 bases). CDR3 size: 12 residues. Between the trimmed V and J ends, which lost 8 bases and 7 bases, there was a span of 9 bases. Germline assignment: CDR1 LGHDT and CDR2 YNNKEL (reference sequence).

This clonotype was recorded at least ten times. V usage is TRBV23-1 and J usage is TRBJ2-5, with TRBD2 matching over 14 bases. TRBV23-1 counts as an open reading frame of uncertain function. Trimming removed 10 bases from V and 4 bases from J; junction bases left unmatched: 5. The CDR3 is 14 amino acids. The CDR3 is CATGTSGSGETQYF. The CDR3 DNA reads as TGCGCCACCGGGACTAGCGGGAGTGGAGAGACCCAGTACTTC.

J is TRBJ2-2 and V is TRBV11-1; D remains ambiguous. V dropped 1 base and J dropped 4 bases, with 10 bases sitting between them. Germline CDR1 SGHAT, CDR2 FQDESV (reference sequence). The CDR3 contains 15 residues. CDR3 loop: CASSLVSGPTGELFF. In DNA, the CDR3 is TGTGCCAGCAGCTTAGTGTCTGGCCCCACCGGGGAGCTGTTTTTT.

In its sample, this clonotype was seen many times. The chain combines TRBV7-2 with TRBJ2-1; TRBD1 agrees at 9 bases. Per germline, CDR1 SGHTA and CDR2 FQGNSA. This CDR3 contains 16 residues. V shed 4 bases and J 4 bases; nucleotides not matched to a gene: 8. This CDR3 is CASSSRGTGSYNEQFF. The CDR3 bases are TGTGCCAGCAGCTCCCGGGGGACAGGGAGTTACAATGAGCAGTTCTTC.

This clonotype was seen repeatedly, ten times or more. This rearrangement joins TRBV7-2 to TRBJ2-7; 12 bases map to TRBD2. The V and J ends lost 5 bases and 2 bases, in that order; junction bases with no gene match: 4. This CDR3 has 15 amino acids. Germline loops: CDR1 SGHTA, CDR2 FQGNSA. The CDR3 nucleotides read TGTGCCAGCAGCCCCTCTAGCGGGAGGGCCTACGAGCAGTACTTC. The encoded protein is CASSPSSGRAYEQYF.

This clonotype occurred many times. V usage is TRBV20-1 and J usage is TRBJ2-1; D might be TRBD1 or TRBD2, each matching 5 bases. The CDR3 has 12 residues. V lost 3 bases, J lost 6 bases, and 9 bases lay in between. Per the germline V gene, CDR1 is DFQATT and CDR2 is SNEGSKA (reference sequence). Written as DNA, the CDR3 is TGCAGTGCTAGCCAGGGACCCAATGAGCAGTTCTTC. It translates to CSASQGPNEQFF.

The table lists this clonotype with a few counts. The J gene is TRBJ2-7, the V gene TRBV4-2; tentative D call: TRBD2 (5 bases). This CDR3 is built from 15 residues. Germline V CDR1 and CDR2: LGHNA, YNFKEQ. Trimming stripped 1 base from V and 2 bases from J, with 12 bases between. The DNA for the CDR3 is TGTGCCAGCAGCCAAGGGGAGACCTTCACCTACGAGCAGTACTTC. It yields the protein CASSQGETFTYEQYF.

V and J are TRBV20-1 and TRBJ1-1; D gene ambiguous. The CDR3 is 12 residues long. V lost 5 bases and J 3 bases, leaving 10 bases between the germline ends. CDR1 is DFQATT, CDR2 SNEGSKA, per germline (reference sequence). The CDR3 DNA follows: TGCAGTGCTTCCAGGCCCGACACTGAAGCTTTCTTT. Its translation is CSASRPDTEAFF.

The CDR3 protein is CASSLWGSGSYEQYF. For the CDR3, the DNA is TGTGCCAGCAGCCTCTGGGGGTCAGGCTCCTACGAGCAGTACTTC. This chain joins TRBV7-9 and TRBJ2-7; D possibly uses TRBD1 or TRBD2 (5 bases each). With 5 bases removed from V and 0 bases from J, the gap between germline ends came to 14 bases. Germline lookup yields CDR1 SEHNR and CDR2 FQNEAQ (reference sequence). This CDR3 has 15 amino acids.

The chain couples TRBV5-1 to TRBJ2-3, with TRBD2 as a possible D gene (6 bases). Germline loops: CDR1 SGHRS, CDR2 YFSETQ. This CDR3 region has 14 residues. Trimming cost V 7 bases and J 6 bases, with 18 bases left between them. The CDR3 protein is CASGGGTLRDTQYF. DNA of the CDR3: TGCGCCAGCGGGGGAGGAACGTTGAGGGATACGCAGTATTTT.

The table lists this clonotype with a few counts. The DNA of the CDR3 is TGCGCCAGCAGCTGGGGACCGGAGGAGGGTGAAGCTTTCTTT. This gives the protein CASSWGPEEGEAFF. V usage is TRBV5-1 and J usage is TRBJ1-1, with D perhaps TRBD1 (5 bases). V was pared by 3 bases and J by 7 bases, with 16 bases between. CDR1 and CDR2 (germline): SGHRS, YFSETQ. The CDR3 is 14 amino acids.

This clonotype was detected only a few times. V and J are TRBV20-1 and TRBJ2-2, with 12 nucleotides matching TRBD2. This CDR3 contains 15 residues. V lost 5 bases and J lost 5; bases outside the gene matches: 6. Germline CDR1 reads DFQATT; CDR2 reads SNEGSKA (reference sequence). DNA for the CDR3: TGCAGTGCTCGACTAGCGGGGGTTGTTACCGGGGAGCTGTTTTTT. This encodes CSARLAGVVTGELFF.

On this clonotype: At one end, the junction sequence differs from germline, possibly due to a read error. The J gene is TRBJ2-1, the V gene TRBV7-2; no firm D call. The germline gives CDR1 SGHTA, CDR2 FQGNSA. CDR3 length: 12 residues. The CDR3 sequence is CAGSPRYNEQFF. The CDR3 DNA is TGTGCCGGCAGCCCGCGGTACAATGAGCAGTTCTTC.

This clonotype has ten or more counts. The V gene is TRBV5-5, the J gene TRBJ1-5; no definite D call. The CDR3 is 13 amino acids. Deletions cut 2 bases from V and 5 bases from J, with 8 bases between. Germline V gene data show CDR1 as SGHKS and CDR2 as YYEKEE (reference sequence). The CDR3 DNA sequence: TGTGCCAGCAGCTTATACGGTGATCAGCCCCAGCATTTT. Translated, it gives CASSLYGDQPQHF. Complete variable domain (other parts from reference TRBV5-5 and TRBJ1-5): DAGVTQSPTHLIKTRGQQVTLRCSPISGHKSVSWYQQVLGQGPQFIFQYYEKEERGRGNFPDRFSARQFPNYSSELNVNALLLGDSALYLCASSLYGDQPQHFGDGTRLSIL.

This clonotype was counted only a few times. This chain connects TRBV9 to TRBJ2-2, with D possibly being TRBD1 or TRBD2 (5 bases each). V lost 3 bases to trimming and J lost 8 bases, with 17 bases between them. Germline CDR1 reads SGDLS; CDR2 reads YYNGEE. This CDR3 spans 15 amino acids. The CDR3 reads CASSGGRGTTGELFF. CDR3 DNA sequence: TGTGCCAGCAGCGGAGGACGGGGCACGACAGGGGAGCTGTTTTTT.

This clonotype appeared a few times. The CDR3 DNA is TGTGCCAGCAGCGTAGGGGGGAGGTTGGGCACGAACACTGAAGCTTTCTTT. This encodes CASSVGGRLGTNTEAFF. The rearrangement joins TRBV9 to TRBJ1-1; D is possibly TRBD1 (5 bases). CDR3 length: 17 residues. V was clipped by 0 bases and J by 1 base, with 16 bases between them. Germline CDR1 and CDR2: SGDLS and YYNGEE.

This clonotype was recorded a few times. Relative to the germline gene, one junction end is altered; a read error may explain this. This rearrangement joins TRBV12-3 or TRBV12-4 to TRBJ2-1; possible D gene TRBD2, 6 bases. CDR3 size: 18 residues. For the CDR3, the DNA is TGTGCCTGCAGTTTCCGAAAAGCGGGCCCCCCAGGTTACAATGAGCAGTTCTTC. Translation: CACSFRKAGPPGYNEQFF.